This T cell receptor beta chain was identified during a study of identical twins. This clonotype was counted many times. The antigen remains unidentified. cDNA carried unique molecular identifiers, and a universal primer site was added by template switching. TCRdb processed the 5' RACE reads anew with MiXCR; each CDR3 protein has one entry. Among roughly 630,000 distinct CDR3 sequences listed, 7.1% were seen once. The germline CDR1 and CDR2 sequences are DFQATT and SNEGSKA (reference sequence). The V segment lost 4 bases and the J segment 13 bases; nucleotides outside the gene matches: 4. The CDR3 is made up of 12 amino acids. Study results and caveats: Recombination models fit unrelated individuals' TCR alpha sharing but underestimated twins'.

These data were also filed under a second study, of yellow fever vaccine responses in identical twins. That study reports: After vaccination, twins' T cell response reportedly seemed partly convergent, partly personalized.

The sequencing input was PBMCs. This sequence joins TRBV20-1 and TRBJ2-1; 13 bases are a match to TRBD2. The clonotype was recovered from a woman under 30 in good health. CDR3 region: CSAKGLAGPQFF. CDR3 sequence (DNA): TGCAGTGCTAAGGGACTAGCGGGACCCCAGTTCTTC.